This paragraph reports one T cell receptor beta chain. This clone was counted only a few times. Its antigen has not been determined. No base quality values were provided; no much bigger clone lies one nucleotide off. The donors were healthy, HIV-negative adults who had no recently reported acute infections or vaccinations. All donors were Caucasian adults living in Nashville, Tennessee, USA. For unsorted samples, 90 million or so PBMCs were counted and genomic DNA was extracted with the QIAamp DNA Blood Mini kit. After blood collection by leukapheresis, PBMCs were isolated using Ficoll-Histopaque density gradient centrifugation and then cryopreserved in the vapor phase of liquid nitrogen. This specimen belongs to a study of shared clonotypes between healthy human individuals (dated by TCRdb to the early 2020s). In the study overall: The cohort comprised two women and a few men aged 18 to 49 years. Blood TCR repertoires of about five healthy adults were deeply sequenced to estimate repertoire size and the extent of clonotype sharing between individuals. To increase sequencing depth and limit assay-specific biases, TCR repertoire library preparation and sequencing were carried out by different laboratories using diverse techniques. Per donor, leukapheresis produced somewhere between about 0.94 and 9.5 billion PBMCs. Points the paper makes about the study in general: Based on pairwise subsampling, the degree of clonotype sharing among donors was expected to be affected by sequencing depth. The small number of donors limited the genetic and exposure-history diversity represented. Only blood was sampled, and tissue TCR repertoires likely differ from those in blood.

Trimming removed 1 base from V and 2 bases from J, leaving 9 bases between the germline ends. According to the germline V gene, CDR1 reads SGHAT and CDR2 reads FQNNGV. Its CDR3 holds 14 amino acids, cysteine through phenylalanine. The only DNA kept is the CDR3, 42 bases in frame from the first base. TCR CDR3 regions were amplified from genomic DNA by multiplex PCR using the deep immunoSEQ assay. Extracted genomic DNA from each cell subset was spread evenly across all wells of several immunoSEQ 96-well plates, with each plate serving as a replicate. For unsorted PBMC, approximately 0.3 ug genomic DNA, equal to tens of thousands of T cell genomes, was loaded into each replicate PCR. Ten immunoSEQ deep assay plates were used to sequence unsorted PBMC genomic DNA. Purified libraries were measured with a Qubit 3.0 fluorometer, size-checked on a Bioanalyzer 2100, and measured again with the KAPA Library Quantification kit. Every immunoSEQ 96-well plate was sequenced on a separate single-read 150-cycle Illumina NextSeq 550 flow cell. Per the source publication's procedure: Because only junctional sequences without quality scores were contained in the immunoSEQ output, filtering matching that applied to full-length reads could not be performed. Sequences were annotated with PyIR, a Python wrapper for IgBLAST v1.9, using IMGT germline references to assign V/J genes and CDR3. Reads with weak V/J assignments (E-value above 1e-6), missing CDR3, stop codons, out-of-frame junctions, or ambiguous translated residues were removed. V3J clonotypes were defined by identical inferred V gene, J gene, and CDR3 amino acid sequence. The percentage overlap between two repertoires was calculated by dividing the number of shared unique clonotypes by the size of the smaller repertoire. Three approaches were used to assess repertoire richness: RTK rarefaction, the Chao1 estimator, and Recon v2.1 estimates of unobserved clonotypes. TCRdb provides this immuneACCESS table in a form limited to in-frame rearrangements. Some clones are lacking; in checked studies, under half of them reflect an unresolved V gene, and why the rest are absent is not known. The V and J calls and clone size are taken from that table; D and trimming were inferred from the DNA. For this sample there are 400,000 to 600,000 clones; 60% to 80% appear just once. About 12% of the sample is taken by the ten largest.

Sequencing used PBMCs. This clonotype was sampled from a woman aged 40-49 years in good health. Some clones in this sample may be carry-over from other donors' samples. The V and J genes are TRBV11-2 and TRBJ2-7, with TRBD1 as a weak D call on 6 bases. Read as DNA, the sequence is TGTGCCAGCAGCTTAGCGGACAGCACCTACGAGCAGTACTTC. This is translated as CASSLADSTYEQYF.